A selection of T cell receptor beta chains follows, all from one sample in a study of blood T cell repertoires in COVID-19. The table came from immunoSEQ multiplex PCR; TCRdb's copy has only in-frame clones and leaves some out. The table includes roughly 130,000 clones, roughly 81% detected once. The sequencing input was PBMCs or T cells enriched from blood (not recorded which). Receptors were obtained from a woman between 50 and 59 years old with acute COVID-19. Each CDR3 is given with its conserved first and last residue. A D gene is named only where the DNA matches it firmly. The size field is filled for only some rows; it gives once, few, many or a size class.

clone size	V gene	J gene	D gene	CDR3 DNA	CDR3 protein
few	TRBV21-1	TRBJ1-3	-	TGTGCCAGCCGTGTGAGTCGCGACTCTGGAAACACCATATATTTT	CASRVSRDSGNTIYF
once	TRBV3-1/TRBV3-2	TRBJ2-1	TRBD2	TGTGCCAGCAGCCAGGGAGCGGGGGTCTCCTACAATGAGCAGTTCTTC	CASSQGAGVSYNEQFF
-	TRBV10-1	TRBJ2-1	-	TGCGCCAGCAGTCGTTACAATGAGCAGTTCTTC	CASSRYNEQFF
-	TRBV6-5	TRBJ2-7	TRBD2	TGTGCCAGCAGCCAACCAGCGGGAGGCGATCGGGAGCAGTACTTC	CASSQPAGGDREQYF
-	TRBV7-9	TRBJ2-3	-	TGTGCCACCTCCGGGATCCGGTTAGATACGCAGTATTTT	CATSGIRLDTQYF
-	TRBV6-1	TRBJ2-2	-	TGTGCCAGCAGTGAATCTCCAGTCAGGACCGGGGAGCTGTTTTTT	CASSESPVRTGELFF
-	TRBV7-9	TRBJ2-2	TRBD2	TGTGCCAGCAGCCCCTCGGGGGGGGTTGATAACACCGGGGAGCTGTTTTTT	CASSPSGGVDNTGELFF
-	TRBV7-6	TRBJ2-3	TRBD2	TGTGCCAGCAGCTTGGGACTAGCGGGAGCGACAGATACGCAGTATTTT	CASSLGLAGATDTQYF
-	TRBV12-3/TRBV12-4	TRBJ2-7	TRBD1	TGTGCCAGCAGCCTTAACAGGGGGCACGAGCAGTACTTC	CASSLNRGHEQYF
once	TRBV7-2	TRBJ2-7	TRBD2	TGTGCCAGCAGCCCCCCCTGGCGGGAGGCCTACGAGCAGTACTTC	CASSPPWREAYEQYF
-	TRBV6-5	TRBJ2-7	-	TGTGCCAGCAGTTATACCGACACTCGGGGTATCGAGCAGTACTTC	CASSYTDTRGIEQYF
-	TRBV12-3/TRBV12-4	TRBJ2-5	TRBD1	TGTGCCAGCAGCGGGACAGTACAAGAGACCCAGTACTTC	CASSGTVQETQYF
-	TRBV10-2	TRBJ1-1	TRBD1	TGCGCCAGCAAGGACAGGGGGAACCCTGAAGCTTTCTTT	CASKDRGNPEAFF
-	TRBV3-1/TRBV3-2	TRBJ2-1	-	TGTGCCAGCAGCCAAGCTAGCTGGGAGCAGTTCTTC	CASSQASWEQFF
-	TRBV20-1	TRBJ2-7	-	TGCAGTGCTAGTTCAGGGGCAGACGAGCAGTACTTC	CSASSGADEQYF
-	TRBV2	TRBJ1-2	-	TGTGCCAGCAGTGAAGGGAACAGGGCGGGCGGCTACACCTTC	CASSEGNRAGGYTF
-	TRBV19	TRBJ2-1	-	TGTGCCAGTAGTATAGATGGGTGGCAGGGTGGTCGCAATGAGCAGTTCTTC	CASSIDGWQGGRNEQFF
-	TRBV11-2	TRBJ2-1	TRBD2	TGTGCCAGCGGGAGACTAGCGCAAAATGAGCAGTTCTTC	CASGRLAQNEQFF
-	TRBV14	TRBJ2-1	-	TGTGCCAGCAGCCCTCTTCGGGGCTACAATGAGCAGTTCTTC	CASSPLRGYNEQFF
many	TRBV5-1	TRBJ2-7	-	TGCGCCAGCAGCACCCGGGGGTACGAGCAGTACTTC	CASSTRGYEQYF
-	TRBV4-1	TRBJ2-2	TRBD1	TGCGCCAGCAGCCCCCTGGGGGTGGGACAGGGGGCGAACGGGGAGCTGTTTTTT	CASSPLGVGQGANGELFF
-	TRBV5-8	TRBJ2-3	-	TGTGCCAGCAGCTTGGGTGCGGGGATCACAGATACGCAGTATTTT	CASSLGAGITDTQYF
-	TRBV28	TRBJ1-2	-	TGTGCCAGCAGTATCGGACAAGCCAGCTATGGCTACACCTTC	CASSIGQASYGYTF
-	TRBV6-1	TRBJ1-2	-	TGTGCCAGCAGTGAAGTTCCGTATGGCTACACCTTC	CASSEVPYGYTF
few	TRBV10-2	TRBJ2-7	-	TGCGCCAGCAGCCCTGGAGCCCGGGATTACTCCTACGAGCAGTACTTC	CASSPGARDYSYEQYF
once	TRBV7-9	TRBJ2-7	TRBD1	TGTGCCAGCAGCCCCCGACAGGGACGCCCCTACGAGCAGTACTTC	CASSPRQGRPYEQYF
once	TRBV5-8	TRBJ2-7	-	TGTGCCAGCAGCTTGGATCCCGTTCGGGTAACCTACGAGCAGTACTTC	CASSLDPVRVTYEQYF
-	TRBV7-9	TRBJ2-3	-	TGTGCCAGCAGCTTAGCGCTCGGACAGCGCACAGATACGCAGTATTTT	CASSLALGQRTDTQYF
-	TRBV6-5	TRBJ1-3	-	TGTGCCAGCAGTACCCAGGTCCTTGGGGGAAACACCATATATTTT	CASSTQVLGGNTIYF
-	TRBV19	TRBJ1-2	-	TGTGCCAGTAGTACCACTATCAGCTATGGCTACACCTTC	CASSTTISYGYTF
-	TRBV25-1	TRBJ2-3	-	TGTGCCAGCAGGGGGGCGATTAGCACAGATACGCAGTATTTT	CASRGAISTDTQYF
-	TRBV19	TRBJ2-5	TRBD1	TGTGCCAGTAGTATCGGGACAGGGTTCCAAGAGACCCAGTACTTC	CASSIGTGFQETQYF
once	TRBV7-2	TRBJ2-1	TRBD2	TGTGCCAGCAGCTCAAGGGGACTAGCGGCTCTCAATGAGCAGTTCTTC	CASSSRGLAALNEQFF
-	TRBV28	TRBJ1-4	TRBD1	TGTGCCAGCAGTATAGGGACAGGGGTGAATGAAAAACTGTTTTTT	CASSIGTGVNEKLFF
-	TRBV10-3	TRBJ1-3	-	TGTGCCATTTCGCTGGGGACTCTCTCTGGAAACACCATATATTTT	CAISLGTLSGNTIYF
-	TRBV5-4	TRBJ2-7	TRBD1	TGTGCCAGCAGCTTTGGACAGGCCTACGAGCAGTACTTC	CASSFGQAYEQYF
many	TRBV3-1/TRBV3-2	TRBJ2-1	TRBD2	TGTGCCAGCAGCCAAGATATTTCGGGAGTAGCGGGAGATGGGGCCTACAATGAGCAGTTCTTC	CASSQDISGVAGDGAYNEQFF
-	TRBV6-2/TRBV6-3	TRBJ2-7	-	TGTGCCAGCAGTGACGACAGTATTTGGTACTTC	CASSDDSIWYF
once	TRBV6-6	TRBJ2-7	-	TGTGCCAGCAGTTATTTCCTGGGAATGGGGAGCGAGCAGTACTTC	CASSYFLGMGSEQYF
-	TRBV6-4	TRBJ2-2	TRBD2	TGTGCCAGCAGTGTGTCGACTAGCGGCGCCGGGGAGCTGTTTTTT	CASSVSTSGAGELFF
-	TRBV9	TRBJ1-2	TRBD1	TGTGCCAGCTCCTGGACGGGACAGCCCAACTATGGCTACACCTTC	CASSWTGQPNYGYTF
-	TRBV9	TRBJ2-1	TRBD2	TGTGCCAGCAGCGTAGGGACTAGCGCATACAATGAGCAGTTCTTC	CASSVGTSAYNEQFF
once	TRBV11-3	TRBJ1-1	TRBD1	TGTGCCAGCAGCTTCGGACAGGGGGAAGCTTTCTTT	CASSFGQGEAFF
-	TRBV6-5	TRBJ1-1	-	TGTGCCAGCACCAAACCGGGGGTTGGCACTGAAGCTTTCTTT	CASTKPGVGTEAFF
-	TRBV27	TRBJ2-2	-	TGTGCCAGCAGACCTAGTAGGGGGGGCACCGGGGAGCTGTTTTTT	CASRPSRGGTGELFF
-	TRBV6-6	TRBJ1-1	TRBD1	TGTGCCAGCAGTTACTCTTGGGACAGGGGGAACACTGAAGCTTTCTTT	CASSYSWDRGNTEAFF
few	TRBV9	TRBJ2-2	-	TGTGCCAGCAGCGTACCAGTGGGGGGAAGTAACACCGGGGAGCTGTTTTTT	CASSVPVGGSNTGELFF
-	TRBV6-5	TRBJ2-7	-	TGTGCCAGCAGTTACGACAGCCTGGGCTACGAGCAGTACTTC	CASSYDSLGYEQYF
-	TRBV10-3	TRBJ2-1	TRBD2	TGTGCCATCAGTGAGAGGTCGGGAGGGCCCTCAGGGAATGAGCAGTTCTTC	CAISERSGGPSGNEQFF
-	TRBV10-1	TRBJ2-2	TRBD2	TGCGCCAGCAGACCGGGACTAGCGGATACCGGGGAGCTGTTTTTT	CASRPGLADTGELFF
-	TRBV3-1/TRBV3-2	TRBJ1-5	-	TGTGCCAGCAGCCAAGATGGAGGGATCAATCAGCCCCAGCATTTT	CASSQDGGINQPQHF
-	TRBV19	TRBJ1-4	TRBD1	TGTGCCAGTAGTAGGATCGAGGGGGCAGCTAATGAAAAACTGTTTTTT	CASSRIEGAANEKLFF
-	TRBV9	TRBJ2-2	TRBD2	TGTGCCAGCAGCGTAGGGGTTCGGAGGAGCGGGAGGGCCCCCGGGGAGCTGTTTTTT	CASSVGVRRSGRAPGELFF
-	TRBV3-1/TRBV3-2	TRBJ2-1	TRBD1	TGTGCCAGCAGCCCCCTTGGGGACAGGGGTTTTCAGTTCTTC	CASSPLGDRGFQFF